This T cell receptor (beta chain) was captured in a study of cytomegalovirus exposure and HLA in healthy donors. PCR used 60 Vbeta primers and 13 Jbeta primers. Authors' methods: In a later analysis, of about 80 million unique beta chains, about 12 million appeared in at least two donors. Assay: immunoSEQ multiplex PCR; the TCRdb copy retains only in-frame clones and omits some. The V and J calls and the clone size are those of that table, but D and trimming were determined from the DNA. The data hold under 250,000 clones, with around 86% observed a single time. Study outcomes and limitations: The study listed 150 to 200 cytomegalovirus-associated TCR beta chains.

This clone was detected only a few times. The antigen is undetermined. The receptor comes from a woman aged 45 to 65 in good health and CMV-seropositive. Material: PBMCs.

CDR3 DNA sequence: TGTGCCAGCAGCGACAGGTCACAGGGTGGCTACACCTTC. Amino acids: CASSDRSQGGYTF. V and J are TRBV6-1 and TRBJ1-2, with D perhaps matching TRBD1 (6 bases). Trimming left V 6 bases short and J 7 bases short, with 15 bases between. Per the germline V gene, CDR1 is MNHNS and CDR2 is SASEGT. The CDR3 has 13 residues.